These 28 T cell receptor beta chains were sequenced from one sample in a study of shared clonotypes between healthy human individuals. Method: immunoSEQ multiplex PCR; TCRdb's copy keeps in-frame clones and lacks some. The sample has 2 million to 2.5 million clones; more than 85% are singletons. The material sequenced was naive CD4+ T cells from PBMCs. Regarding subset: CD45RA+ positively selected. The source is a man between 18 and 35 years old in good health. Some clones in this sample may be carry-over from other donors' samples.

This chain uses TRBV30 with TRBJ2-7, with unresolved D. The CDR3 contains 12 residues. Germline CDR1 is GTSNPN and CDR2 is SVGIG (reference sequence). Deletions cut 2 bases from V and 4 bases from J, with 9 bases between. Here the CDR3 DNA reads TGTGCCTGGAGTCCAGCCCGTTACGAGCAGTACTTC. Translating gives CAWSPARYEQYF.

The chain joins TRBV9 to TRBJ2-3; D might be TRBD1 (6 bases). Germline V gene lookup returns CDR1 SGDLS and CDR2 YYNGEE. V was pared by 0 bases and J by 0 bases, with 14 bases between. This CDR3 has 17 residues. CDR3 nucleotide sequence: TGTGCCAGCAGCGTAGGGGCCAGGGGTACTAGCACAGATACGCAGTATTTT. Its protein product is CASSVGARGTSTDTQYF.

The CDR3 DNA is TGCAGCGTTATGCCTCTGATGAACACTGAAGCTTTCTTT. This gives the protein CSVMPLMNTEAFF. The rearrangement links TRBV29-1 to TRBJ1-1; no reliable D call. The CDR3 has 13 amino acids. V was clipped by 5 bases and J by 0 bases, with 10 bases between them. The germline V gene encodes CDR1 SQVTM and CDR2 ANQGSEA.

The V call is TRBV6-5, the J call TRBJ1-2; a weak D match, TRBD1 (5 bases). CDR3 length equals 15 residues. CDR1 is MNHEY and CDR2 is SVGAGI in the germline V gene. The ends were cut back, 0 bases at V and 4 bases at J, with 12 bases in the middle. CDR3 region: CASSYSPGSGYGYTF. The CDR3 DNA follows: TGTGCCAGCAGTTACTCGCCAGGGTCTGGCTATGGCTACACCTTC.

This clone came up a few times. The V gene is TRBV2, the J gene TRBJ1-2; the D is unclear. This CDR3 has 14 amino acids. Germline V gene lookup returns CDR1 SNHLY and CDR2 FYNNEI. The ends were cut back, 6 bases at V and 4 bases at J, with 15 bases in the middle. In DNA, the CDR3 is TGTGCCAGCAGGGAGAGGACGCCAGGCTATGGCTACACCTTC. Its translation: CASRERTPGYGYTF.

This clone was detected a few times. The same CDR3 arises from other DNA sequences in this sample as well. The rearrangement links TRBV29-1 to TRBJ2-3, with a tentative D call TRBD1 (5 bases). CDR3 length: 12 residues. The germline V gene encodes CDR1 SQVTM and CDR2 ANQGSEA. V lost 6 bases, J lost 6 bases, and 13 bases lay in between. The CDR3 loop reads CSVGLVTDTQYF. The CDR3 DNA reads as TGCAGCGTGGGGCTAGTTACTGATACGCAGTATTTT.

CDR3 sequence reads: CASSSGTGVNQPQHF. CDR3 nucleotide sequence: TGTGCCAGCAGCAGCGGGACAGGCGTCAATCAGCCCCAGCATTTT. This rearrangement joins TRBV11-2 to TRBJ1-5; 8 nucleotides match TRBD1. The CDR3 has 15 amino acids. The ends lost 5 bases at V and 3 bases at J; junction bases unmatched: 6. Germline CDR1 is SGHAT and CDR2 is FQNNGV.

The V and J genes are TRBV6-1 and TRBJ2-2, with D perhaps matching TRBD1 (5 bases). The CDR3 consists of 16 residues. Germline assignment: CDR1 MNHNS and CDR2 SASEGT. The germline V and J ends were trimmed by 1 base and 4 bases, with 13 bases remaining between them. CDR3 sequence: CASSEEPQGSTGELFF. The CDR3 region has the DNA TGTGCCAGCAGTGAAGAACCCCAGGGAAGCACCGGGGAGCTGTTTTTT.

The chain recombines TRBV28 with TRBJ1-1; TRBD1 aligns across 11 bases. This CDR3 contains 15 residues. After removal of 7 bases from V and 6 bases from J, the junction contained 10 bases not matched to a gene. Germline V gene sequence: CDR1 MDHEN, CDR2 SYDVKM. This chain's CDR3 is CASTPRTGGVAEAFF. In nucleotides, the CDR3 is TGTGCCAGCACCCCCCGGACAGGGGGCGTCGCTGAAGCTTTCTTT.

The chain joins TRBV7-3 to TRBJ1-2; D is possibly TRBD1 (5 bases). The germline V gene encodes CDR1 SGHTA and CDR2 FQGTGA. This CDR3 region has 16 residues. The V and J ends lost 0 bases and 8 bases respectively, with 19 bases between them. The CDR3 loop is CASSLTRDAGLQGYTF. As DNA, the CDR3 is TGTGCCAGCAGCTTAACAAGGGATGCAGGGTTGCAAGGCTACACCTTC.

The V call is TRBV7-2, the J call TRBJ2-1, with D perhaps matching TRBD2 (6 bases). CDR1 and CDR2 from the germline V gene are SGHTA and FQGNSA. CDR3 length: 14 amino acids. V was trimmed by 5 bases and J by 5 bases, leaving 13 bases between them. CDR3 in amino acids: CASSTKRVDNEQFF. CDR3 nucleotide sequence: TGTGCCAGCAGCACAAAGCGGGTGGACAATGAGCAGTTCTTC.

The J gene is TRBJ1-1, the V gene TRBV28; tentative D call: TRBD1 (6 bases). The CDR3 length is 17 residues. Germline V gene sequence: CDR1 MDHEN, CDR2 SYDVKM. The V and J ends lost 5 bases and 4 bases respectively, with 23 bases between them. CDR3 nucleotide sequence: TGTGCCAGCAGTCCGGCGGGGGGCGGCGGTTGGGGCACTGAAGCTTTCTTT. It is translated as CASSPAGGGGWGTEAFF. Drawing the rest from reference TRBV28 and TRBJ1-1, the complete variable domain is DVKVTQSSRYLVKRTGEKVFLECVQDMDHENMFWYRQDPGLGLRLIYFSYDVKMKEKGDIPEGYSVSREKKERFSLILESASTNQTSMYLCASSPAGGGGWGTEAFFGQGTRLTVV.

The CDR3 nucleotides read TGCGCCAGCAGCTCTGGACTAGCGGGAGGGCCGGGGGAGCAGTTCTTC. Protein: CASSSGLAGGPGEQFF. V gene TRBV5-1 combines with J gene TRBJ2-1, with TRBD2 identical over 15 bases. The CDR3 has 16 amino acids. Germline V lookup: CDR1 SGHRS, CDR2 YFSETQ. J gave up 10 bases and V 3 bases, and 8 bases lay outside the gene matches.

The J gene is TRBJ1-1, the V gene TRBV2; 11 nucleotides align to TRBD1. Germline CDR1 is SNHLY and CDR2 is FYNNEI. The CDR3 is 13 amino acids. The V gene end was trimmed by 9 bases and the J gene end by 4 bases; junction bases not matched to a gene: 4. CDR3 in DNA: TGTGCCAGAGGACAGGGGGCTGGCACTGAAGCTTTCTTT. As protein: CARGQGAGTEAFF.

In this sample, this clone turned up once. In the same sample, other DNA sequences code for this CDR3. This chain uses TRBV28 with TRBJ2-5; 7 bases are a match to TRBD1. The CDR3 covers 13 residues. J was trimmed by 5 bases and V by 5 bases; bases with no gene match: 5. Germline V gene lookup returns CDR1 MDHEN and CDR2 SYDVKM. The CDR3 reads CASSRQGAETQYF. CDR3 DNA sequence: TGTGCCAGCAGTCGACAGGGTGCGGAGACCCAGTACTTC.

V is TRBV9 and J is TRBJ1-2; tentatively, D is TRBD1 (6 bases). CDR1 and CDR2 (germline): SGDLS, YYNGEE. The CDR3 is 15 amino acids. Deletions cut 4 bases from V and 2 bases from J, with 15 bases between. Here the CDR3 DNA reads TGTGCCAGCAGCCCCCGGACAGAACTAAACTATGGCTACACCTTC. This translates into CASSPRTELNYGYTF.

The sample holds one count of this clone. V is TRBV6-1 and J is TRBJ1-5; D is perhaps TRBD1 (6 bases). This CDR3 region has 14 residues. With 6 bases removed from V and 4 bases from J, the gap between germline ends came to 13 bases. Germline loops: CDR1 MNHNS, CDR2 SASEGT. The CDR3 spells CASRAGQINQPQHF. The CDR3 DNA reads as TGTGCCAGCAGGGCCGGACAGATTAATCAGCCCCAGCATTTT.

This CDR3 is CASSLVTGGNQETQYF. In nucleotides, the CDR3 is TGCGCCAGCAGCTTGGTGACAGGGGGAAATCAAGAGACCCAGTACTTC. This chain joins TRBV5-1 and TRBJ2-5; 9 bases line up with TRBD1. V was clipped by 0 bases and J by 2 bases; unmatched bases: 5. CDR1 is SGHRS and CDR2 is YFSETQ in the germline V gene. The CDR3 sequence is 16 residues long.

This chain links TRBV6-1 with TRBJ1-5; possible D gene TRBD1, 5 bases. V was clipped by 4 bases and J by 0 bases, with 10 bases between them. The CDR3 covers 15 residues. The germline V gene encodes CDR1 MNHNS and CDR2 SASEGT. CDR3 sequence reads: CASSVVQGSNQPQHF. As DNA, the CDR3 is TGTGCCAGCAGTGTAGTCCAGGGTAGCAATCAGCCCCAGCATTTT.

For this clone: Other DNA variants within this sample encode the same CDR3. The CDR3 spells CSARMNTEAFF. The CDR3 region has the DNA TGCAGTGCTAGGATGAACACTGAAGCTTTCTTT. V is TRBV20-1 and J is TRBJ1-1; no clear D gene. Germline-derived CDR1 and CDR2 are DFQATT and SNEGSKA (reference sequence). This CDR3 spans 11 amino acids. V lost 3 bases to trimming and J lost 0 bases, with 2 bases between them.

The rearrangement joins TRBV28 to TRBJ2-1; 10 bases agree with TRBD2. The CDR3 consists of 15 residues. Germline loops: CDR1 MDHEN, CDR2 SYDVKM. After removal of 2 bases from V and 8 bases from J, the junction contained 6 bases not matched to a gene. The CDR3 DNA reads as TGTGCCAGCAGTTTAGCGGCTAGCGGGAGTTATGAGCAGTTCTTC. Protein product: CASSLAASGSYEQFF.

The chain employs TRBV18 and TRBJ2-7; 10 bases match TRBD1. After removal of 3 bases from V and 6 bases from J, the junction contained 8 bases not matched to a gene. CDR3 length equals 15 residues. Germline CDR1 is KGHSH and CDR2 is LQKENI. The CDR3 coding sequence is TGTGCCAGCTCACCGCCTCCGGGACAGGGGACCGAGCAGTACTTC. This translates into CASSPPPGQGTEQYF. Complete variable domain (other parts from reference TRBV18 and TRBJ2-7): NAGVMQNPRHLVRRRGQEARLRCSPMKGHSHVYWYRQLPEEGLKFMVYLQKENIIDESGMPKERFSAEFPKEGPSILRIQQVVRGDSAAYFCASSPPPGQGTEQYFGPGTRLTVT.

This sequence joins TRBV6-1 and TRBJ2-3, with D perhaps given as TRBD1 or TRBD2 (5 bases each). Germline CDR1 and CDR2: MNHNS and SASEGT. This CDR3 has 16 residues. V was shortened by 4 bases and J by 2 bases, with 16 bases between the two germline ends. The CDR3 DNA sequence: TGTGCCAGCAGTGCAGGGTCCTCGGGATCCACAGATACGCAGTATTTT. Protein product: CASSAGSSGSTDTQYF.

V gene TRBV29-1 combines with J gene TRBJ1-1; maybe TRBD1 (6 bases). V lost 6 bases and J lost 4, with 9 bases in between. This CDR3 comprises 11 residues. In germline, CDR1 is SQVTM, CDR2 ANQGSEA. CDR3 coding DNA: TGCAGCGTCACAGGGAGCACTGAAGCTTTCTTT. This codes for CSVTGSTEAFF.

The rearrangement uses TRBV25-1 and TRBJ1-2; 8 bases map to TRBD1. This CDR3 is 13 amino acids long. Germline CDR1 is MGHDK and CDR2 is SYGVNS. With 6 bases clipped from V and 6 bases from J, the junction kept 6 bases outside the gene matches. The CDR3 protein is CASRSTGDHGYTF. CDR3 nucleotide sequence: TGTGCCAGCAGGTCGACAGGGGATCATGGCTACACCTTC.

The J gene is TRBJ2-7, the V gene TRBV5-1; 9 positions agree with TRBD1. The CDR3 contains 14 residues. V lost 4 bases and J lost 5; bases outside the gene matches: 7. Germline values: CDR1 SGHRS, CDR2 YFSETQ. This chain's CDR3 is CASSIGQGTHEQYF. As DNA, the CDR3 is TGCGCCAGCAGCATCGGACAGGGGACCCACGAGCAGTACTTC.

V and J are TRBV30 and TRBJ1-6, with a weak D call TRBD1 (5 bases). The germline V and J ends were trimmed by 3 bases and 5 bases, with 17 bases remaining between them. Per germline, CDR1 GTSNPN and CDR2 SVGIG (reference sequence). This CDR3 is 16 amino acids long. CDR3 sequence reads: CAWRVAGILNNSPLHF. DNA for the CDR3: TGTGCCTGGAGAGTTGCAGGGATATTGAATAATTCACCCCTCCACTTT.

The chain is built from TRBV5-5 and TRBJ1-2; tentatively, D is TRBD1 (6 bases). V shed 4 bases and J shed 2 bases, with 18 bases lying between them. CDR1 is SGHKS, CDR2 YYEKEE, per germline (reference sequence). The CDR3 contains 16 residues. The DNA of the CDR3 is TGTGCCAGCAGCCCGACGGGGGGGCGGGCCAACTATGGCTACACCTTC. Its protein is CASSPTGGRANYGYTF.